This T cell receptor beta chain was found in a study of blood T cells in healthy people across ages. Overall study findings and caveats: Donor CMV status was unknown, possibly confounding expanded clonotype changes.

All donors came from Russia, were Caucasian and healthy, and spanned ages roughly 6 to 95. A minimum of 5 micrograms of total RNA was extracted per sample. PCR was performed a second time for roughly 6 to 12 cycles using a sample-barcoded 5' primer and a J-beta primer mix. TCRdb ran MiXCR on the 5' RACE reads and lists one entry per CDR3 protein. Of fewer than 1,000,000 distinct CDR3 sequences listed, around 50% are singletons. As to this clonotype: No antigen is known for it.

Germline CDR1 MNHEY, CDR2 SVGAGI. V dropped 3 bases and J dropped 6 bases, with 18 bases sitting between them. The CDR3 length is 16 residues. The origin of this receptor is an elderly man in good health. The chain has TRBV6-5 and TRBJ2-4; no firm D call. The sample was blood. The CDR3 DNA reads as TGTGCCAGCAGTTATGGCAGGCCCCTTGATGGAAACATTCAGTACTTC. Its protein is CASSYGRPLDGNIQYF.